A single sample is the source of the 31 T cell receptor beta chains below, sequenced in a study of cytomegalovirus exposure and HLA in healthy donors (dated by TCRdb to the late 2010s). Receptor amplification or capture employed the immunoSEQ multiplex PCR assay. For the multiplex PCR, a mixture combining 60 forward primers for TCR Vbeta segments and 13 reverse primers for TCR Jbeta segments was used. Drawn from immuneACCESS, this table holds only the in-frame rearrangements with V and J called that TCRdb kept. Clones are partly lost; checked studies trace under half to an unresolved V gene and leave the rest unexplained. The sample includes roughly 93,000 clones, with around 80% observed a single time. The ten largest clones add up to approximately 9.2% of the sample. The sample consisted of PBMCs. The receptors originated from a human donor in good health.

The V call is TRBV5-4, the J call TRBJ2-5; 10 bases align to TRBD2. The closer fit of TRBJ2-7 to the DNA end suggests the J call may be wrong. The CDR3 contains 14 residues. CDR1 is SGHNT and CDR2 is YYREEE in the germline V gene (reference sequence). CDR3 loop: CASSASGRPYEQYF. In DNA form, the CDR3 reads TGTGCCAGCAGCGCTAGCGGGAGACCCTACGAGCAGTACTTC.

The chain is built from TRBV19 and TRBJ2-7; tentative D call: TRBD1 (6 bases). CDR1 is LNHDA, CDR2 SQIVND, per germline (reference sequence). The CDR3 covers 15 residues. V was shortened by 2 bases and J by 3 bases, with 14 bases between the two germline ends. CDR3: CASSISGQIFYEQYF. DNA of the CDR3: TGTGCCAGTAGTATATCAGGACAGATTTTCTACGAGCAGTACTTC.

In nucleotides, the CDR3 is TGTGCCAGCAGCCTACTGCGGGGAGGCACAGATACGCAGTATTTT. It encodes CASSLLRGGTDTQYF. This chain connects TRBV27 to TRBJ2-3; perhaps TRBD2 as D (6 bases). Trimming shortened V by 6 bases and J by 1 base, and 14 bases separated the two germline ends. CDR1 MNHEY and CDR2 SMNVEV come from the germline V gene (reference sequence). This CDR3 has 15 amino acids.

The rearrangement uses TRBV7-2 and TRBJ1-4; D is possibly TRBD1 (6 bases). Per the germline V gene, CDR1 is SGHTA and CDR2 is FQGNSA. The CDR3 loop spans 16 amino acids. With 5 bases removed from V and 7 bases from J, the gap between germline ends came to 20 bases. The CDR3 is CASSAYYRARGEKLFF. The CDR3 DNA reads as TGTGCCAGCAGCGCCTACTACAGGGCGAGGGGTGAAAAACTGTTTTTT.

The rearrangement uses TRBV18 and TRBJ2-1; 7 nucleotides align to TRBD2. CDR3 length: 15 amino acids. Germline V gene lookup returns CDR1 KGHSH and CDR2 LQKENI. The junction had 5 bases not matched to a gene; V was cut back by 3 bases and J by 3 bases. DNA for the CDR3: TGTGCCAGCTCACCTGGGGCTAGCGGCTACAATGAGCAGTTCTTC. This encodes CASSPGASGYNEQFF.

The V call is TRBV21-1, the J call TRBJ2-5; the tabulated D call, TRBD2, remains unverified against the DNA. TRBV21-1 is a listed pseudogene. The CDR3 consists of 13 residues. CDR3 residues: CASSPPPGETQYF. Written as DNA, the CDR3 is TGTGCCAGCAGCCCCCCACCGGGGGAGACCCAGTACTTC.

This clone showed up just a few times. V gene TRBV5-1 combines with J gene TRBJ2-5, with D possibly being TRBD1 (6 bases). There are 16 residues in the CDR3. CDR1 is SGHRS and CDR2 is YFSETQ in the germline V gene. V was shortened by 3 bases and J by 0 bases, with 15 bases between the two germline ends. CDR3 amino acids: CASSSGQRRYQETQYF. The CDR3 DNA is TGCGCCAGCAGCTCAGGACAGCGACGGTACCAAGAGACCCAGTACTTC.

This chain links TRBV7-6 with TRBJ2-3, with 8 positions matching TRBD1. Germline V gene lookup returns CDR1 SGHVS and CDR2 FNYEAQ. This CDR3 spans 14 amino acids. J gave up 6 bases and V 5 bases, and 7 bases lay outside the gene matches. This CDR3 is CASSLRTGWDTQYF. CDR3 DNA: TGTGCCAGCAGCCTAAGGACAGGGTGGGATACGCAGTATTTT.

This clone has just one count. The chain carries TRBV10-3 and TRBJ1-5, with D maybe TRBD1 (5 bases). V lost 3 bases and J 5 bases, leaving 11 bases between the germline ends. In germline, CDR1 is ENHRY, CDR2 SYGVKD. The CDR3 is made up of 14 amino acids. CDR3 loop: CAISEAGDDQPQHF. Here the CDR3 DNA reads TGTGCCATCAGTGAAGCGGGGGACGATCAGCCCCAGCATTTT.

This chain links TRBV18 with TRBJ2-5; TRBD2 agrees at 9 bases. After removal of 5 bases from V and 3 bases from J, the junction contained 7 bases not matched to a gene. Germline V gene lookup returns CDR1 KGHSH and CDR2 LQKENI. The CDR3 is 15 residues long. CDR3 sequence (DNA): TGTGCCAGCTCAGCCTTAGCGGGAGTAAAAGAGACCCAGTACTTC. Its protein is CASSALAGVKETQYF.

The rearrangement uses TRBV11-2 and TRBJ1-1; no clear D gene. Per the germline V gene, CDR1 is SGHAT and CDR2 is FQNNGV. Trimming left V 5 bases short and J 6 bases short, with 13 bases between. The CDR3 covers 13 residues. CDR3 region: CASSARGFSEAFF. CDR3 DNA: TGTGCCAGCAGCGCCCGGGGTTTTTCTGAAGCTTTCTTT.

This chain uses TRBV10-3 with TRBJ2-1; 13 bases align to TRBD2. From germline, CDR1 is ENHRY and CDR2 SYGVKD. V lost 3 bases, J lost 4 bases, and 6 bases stayed unmatched. CDR3 length equals 17 residues. The CDR3 sequence is CAISDSALAGGYNEQFF. DNA of the CDR3: TGTGCCATCAGTGATTCAGCACTAGCGGGAGGGTACAATGAGCAGTTCTTC.

This clone was seen a few times. This sequence joins TRBV4-2 and TRBJ1-2; TRBD1 agrees at 8 bases. Germline-derived CDR1 and CDR2 are LGHNA and YNFKEQ. The J segment lost 8 bases and the V segment lost 3 bases, leaving 8 bases of the junction unmatched. CDR3 length: 14 residues. CDR3 in DNA: TGTGCCAGCAGCCAGGGGATAACAGGGGGGGGCTACACCTTC. This sequence encodes CASSQGITGGGYTF.

This sequence joins TRBV7-2 and TRBJ2-5; D remains ambiguous. The length of the CDR3 is 14 residues. V was cut by 1 base and J by 3 bases, with 9 bases left in between. In germline, CDR1 is SGHTA, CDR2 FQGNSA. The CDR3 loop is CASSLVWQKETQYF. CDR3 sequence (DNA): TGTGCCAGCAGCTTAGTGTGGCAGAAAGAGACCCAGTACTTC.

CDR3 DNA: TGTGCCAGCAGCGTAGGGAGGAACGATCAGCCCCAGCATTTT. Its translation is CASSVGRNDQPQHF. The chain employs TRBV9 and TRBJ1-5; D gene uncertain. The CDR3 runs 14 residues. The ends were cut back, 0 bases at V and 5 bases at J, with 9 bases in the middle. Germline lookup yields CDR1 SGDLS and CDR2 YYNGEE.

V is TRBV7-9 and J is TRBJ2-3, with TRBD1 matching 7 bases. This CDR3 is built from 15 residues. CDR1 and CDR2 from the germline V gene are SEHNR and FQNEAQ (reference sequence). The ends lost 5 bases at V and 2 bases at J; junction bases unmatched: 7. The CDR3 loop reads CASSHRDRNTDTQYF. The CDR3, as DNA: TGTGCCAGCAGCCACCGGGACAGAAACACAGATACGCAGTATTTT.

This chain links TRBV27 with TRBJ2-1, with 13 bases identical to TRBD2. This CDR3 has 18 residues. Trimming took 8 bases from V and 8 from J; bases not matched to a gene: 18. Germline V gene lookup returns CDR1 MNHEY and CDR2 SMNVEV (reference sequence). The CDR3 region has the DNA TGTGCCAGCCAAAAAAACCCTACTAGCGGGAGGGCCCGCGATGAGCAGTTCTTC. This encodes CASQKNPTSGRARDEQFF.

The J gene is TRBJ1-2, the V gene TRBV2; 8 bases are a match to TRBD1. Germline CDR1 SNHLY, CDR2 FYNNEI. This CDR3 has 16 residues. V shed 6 bases and J 8 bases; nucleotides not matched to a gene: 17. Here the CDR3 DNA reads TGTGCCAGCAGCAAGGACTCAGGACAGGGAGGAATAGGCTACACCTTC. It codes for CASSKDSGQGGIGYTF. Complete variable domain (other parts from reference TRBV2 and TRBJ1-2): EPEVTQTPSHQVTQMGQEVILRCVPISNHLYFYWYRQILGQKVEFLVSFYNNEISEKSEIFDDQFSVERPDGSNFTLKIRSTKLEDSAMYFCASSKDSGQGGIGYTFGSGTRLTVV.

The J gene is TRBJ2-5, the V gene TRBV4-1; 7 bases fit TRBD2. The V gene end was trimmed by 2 bases and the J gene end by 4 bases; junction bases not matched to a gene: 7. The CDR3 extends over 15 amino acids. Germline V gives CDR1 MGHRA, CDR2 YSYEKL. CDR3 region: CASSQLPGEGETQYF. The CDR3 bases are TGCGCCAGCAGCCAACTTCCCGGGGAGGGAGAGACCCAGTACTTC.

This clone has only one observation. V usage is TRBV9 and J usage is TRBJ2-3, with 7 bases matching TRBD2. V dropped 0 bases and J dropped 1; count of bases not matched to a gene: 5. CDR3 length: 16 amino acids. CDR1 is SGDLS, CDR2 YYNGEE, per germline. Here the CDR3 reads CASSVEASGRTDTQYF. The CDR3 bases are TGTGCCAGCAGCGTAGAGGCTAGCGGTCGCACAGATACGCAGTATTTT.

V usage is TRBV10-3 and J usage is TRBJ2-5; D may be TRBD2 (5 bases). The CDR3 consists of 15 residues. Germline V gene lookup returns CDR1 ENHRY and CDR2 SYGVKD. V gave up 0 bases and J gave up 5 bases, with 13 bases separating them. CDR3 residues: CAISESTGSGETQYF. CDR3 DNA: TGTGCCATCAGTGAGTCAACGGGGTCGGGTGAGACCCAGTACTTC.

This clone occurred a few times. The gene calls are TRBV5-6 and TRBJ1-2; 7 positions match TRBD1. With 3 bases clipped from V and 9 bases from J, the junction kept 17 bases outside the gene matches. Germline V lookup: CDR1 SGHDT, CDR2 YYEEEE. This CDR3 spans 16 amino acids. This CDR3 is CASSSTPDRPGSSYTF. DNA of the CDR3: TGTGCCAGCAGCTCAACCCCGGACAGGCCTGGGTCTAGCTACACCTTC.

The table lists this clone with a few counts. The chain carries TRBV5-1 and TRBJ1-1; the D gene is possibly TRBD1 (6 bases). Trimming shortened V by 3 bases and J by 7 bases, and 16 bases separated the two germline ends. Looked up from germline, CDR1 is SGHRS and CDR2 is YFSETQ. The CDR3 spans 14 residues. The chain's CDR3 is CASSSAKGQIEAFF. The CDR3 region has the DNA TGCGCCAGCAGCTCGGCAAAAGGACAGATTGAAGCTTTCTTT.

The chain is built from TRBV7-2 and TRBJ2-7; maybe TRBD2 (5 bases). The CDR3 sequence is 13 residues long. CDR1 and CDR2 (germline): SGHTA, FQGNSA. Trimming took 8 bases from V and 3 from J, leaving 14 bases between them. CDR3 protein: CASGLAGIYEQYF. The CDR3 bases are TGTGCCAGCGGTCTAGCAGGTATCTACGAGCAGTACTTC.

The table lists this clone with a count of one. J is TRBJ2-1 and V is TRBV6-5, with D possibly matching TRBD1 (6 bases). V lost 6 bases to trimming and J lost 7 bases, with 19 bases between them. Per the germline V gene, CDR1 is MNHEY and CDR2 is SVGAGI. CDR3 length equals 15 residues. This CDR3 reads CASRYDRLGSNEQFF. CDR3 sequence (DNA): TGTGCCAGCAGATACGACAGGCTCGGCTCAAATGAGCAGTTCTTC.

V and J are TRBV9 and TRBJ2-3, with 8 bases aligning to TRBD1. With 2 bases clipped from V and 7 bases from J, the junction kept 9 bases outside the gene matches. Germline CDR1 SGDLS, CDR2 YYNGEE. The CDR3 has 15 amino acids. The CDR3 sequence: CASSVSGQGVNTQYF. CDR3 nucleotides: TGTGCCAGCAGCGTTTCCGGACAGGGTGTTAATACGCAGTATTTT.

CDR3 bases: TGTGCCAGCAGCCCCAGGACAGGGGGCATCAACGAGCAGTACTTC. Amino acids: CASSPRTGGINEQYF. The genes are TRBV5-8 and TRBJ2-7, with 11 bases lining up with TRBD1. The V gene end was trimmed by 4 bases and the J gene end by 5 bases; junction bases not matched to a gene: 8. The CDR3 has 15 amino acids. CDR1 SGHTS and CDR2 YDEGEE come from the germline V gene.

The V call is TRBV19, the J call TRBJ2-1, with 8 bases that match TRBD1. CDR1 is LNHDA, CDR2 SQIVND, per germline (reference sequence). The J segment lost 3 bases and the V segment lost 8 bases, leaving 0 bases of the junction unmatched. This CDR3 spans 12 amino acids. Written as DNA, the CDR3 is TGTGCCAGTGGACAGGGCTACAATGAGCAGTTCTTC. Residues: CASGQGYNEQFF. The variable domain in full, completed from reference TRBV19 and TRBJ2-1, reads DGGITQSPKYLFRKEGQNVTLSCEQNLNHDAMYWYRQDPGQGLRLIYYSQIVNDFQKGDIAEGYSVSREKKESFPLTVTSAQKNPTAFYLCASGQGYNEQFFGPGTRLTVL.

The rearrangement uses TRBV13 and TRBJ1-3, with a weak D call TRBD1 (6 bases). Trimming took off 6 bases at V and 0 bases at J, with 12 bases between the two ends. The CDR3 runs to 15 residues. CDR1 and CDR2 (germline): PRHDT, FYEKMQ (reference sequence). The CDR3 DNA sequence: TGTGCCAGCAGGCCTACAGGGAGCTCTGGAAACACCATATATTTT. This gives the protein CASRPTGSSGNTIYF.

As for this clone: The junction and the germline gene differ at one end; a read error may be behind it. V usage is TRBV7-9 and J usage is TRBJ2-7; 7 bases line up with TRBD1. The CDR3 runs 12 residues. Germline V gives CDR1 SEHNR, CDR2 FQNEAQ (reference sequence). CDR3 sequence: CSSSWTGTEQYF. CDR3 sequence (DNA): TGTTCCAGCAGCTGGACAGGTACCGAGCAGTACTTC.

V is TRBV7-9 and J is TRBJ2-3; no clear D gene. V was trimmed by 4 bases and J by 7 bases, leaving 9 bases between them. Germline V CDR1 and CDR2: SEHNR, FQNEAQ (reference sequence). The CDR3 runs 12 residues. The DNA for the CDR3 is TGTGCCAGCAGCTCACAGAATTATACGCAGTATTTT. This sequence encodes CASSSQNYTQYF.